This T cell receptor (beta chain) derives from a study of blood T cell repertoires in COVID-19. Using immunoSEQ multiplex PCR, the repertoire was profiled, and TCRdb retains in-frame clones only, with some absent. The table shows around 140,000 clones, with 85% to 90% occurring only once. Germline-derived CDR1 and CDR2 are LGHNA and YSLEER. There are 12 residues in the CDR3. The V gene end was trimmed by 4 bases and the J gene end by 5 bases; junction bases not matched to a gene: 1. This clone was seen once. Source material: peripheral blood. The V call is TRBV4-3, the J call TRBJ1-2, with 7 bases fitting TRBD1. The sequence derives from a man in his 60s with active or convalescent COVID-19. DNA of the CDR3: TGCGCCAGCAGCCGACAGGGATATGGCTACACCTTC. It yields the protein CASSRQGYGYTF.